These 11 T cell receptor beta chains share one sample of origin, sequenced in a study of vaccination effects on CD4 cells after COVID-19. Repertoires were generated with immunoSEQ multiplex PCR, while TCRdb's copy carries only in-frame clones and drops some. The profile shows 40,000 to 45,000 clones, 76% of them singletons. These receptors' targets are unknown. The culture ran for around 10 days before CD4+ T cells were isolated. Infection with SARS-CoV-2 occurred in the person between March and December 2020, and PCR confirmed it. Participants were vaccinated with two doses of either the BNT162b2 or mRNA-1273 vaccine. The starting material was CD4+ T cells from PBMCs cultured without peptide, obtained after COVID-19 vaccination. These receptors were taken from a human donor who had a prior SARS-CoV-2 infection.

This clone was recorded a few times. Here the CDR3 DNA reads TGCAGCGTTGTTGTGGCTAGCGGGAGCCGGGGCACAGATACGCAGTATTTT. This encodes CSVVVASGSRGTDTQYF. This chain links TRBV29-1 with TRBJ2-3, with TRBD2 matching 10 bases. The CDR3 runs 17 residues. From germline, CDR1 is SQVTM and CDR2 ANQGSEA. V trimming: 4 bases; J trimming: 1 base; junction bases outside the gene matches: 11.

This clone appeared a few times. The CDR3 coding sequence is TGTGCCAGCAGCTTATCCCCCGCGTGGGGGACCCAGTACTTC. It translates to CASSLSPAWGTQYF. V gene TRBV7-3 combines with J gene TRBJ2-5; D is uncertain. Germline V gives CDR1 SGHTA, CDR2 FQGTGA. Trimming shortened V by 2 bases and J by 7 bases, and 14 bases separated the two germline ends. The CDR3 totals 14 residues.

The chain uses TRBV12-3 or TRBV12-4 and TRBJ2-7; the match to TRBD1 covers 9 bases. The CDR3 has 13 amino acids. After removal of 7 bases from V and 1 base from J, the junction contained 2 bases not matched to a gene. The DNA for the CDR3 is TGTGCCAGCACGGGACAGGGTTCCTACGAGCAGTACTTC. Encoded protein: CASTGQGSYEQYF.

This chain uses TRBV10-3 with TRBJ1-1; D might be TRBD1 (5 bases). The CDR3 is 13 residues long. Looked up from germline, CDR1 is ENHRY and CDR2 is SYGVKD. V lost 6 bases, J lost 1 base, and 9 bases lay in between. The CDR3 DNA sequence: TGTGCCATCAGGACCCAGGGGAACACTGAAGCTTTCTTT. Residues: CAIRTQGNTEAFF.

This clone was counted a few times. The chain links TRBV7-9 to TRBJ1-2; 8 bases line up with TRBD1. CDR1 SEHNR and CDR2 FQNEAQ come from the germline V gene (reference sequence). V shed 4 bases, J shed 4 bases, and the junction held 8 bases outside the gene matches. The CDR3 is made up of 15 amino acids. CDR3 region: CASSSIRGLGYGYTF. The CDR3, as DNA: TGTGCCAGCAGCTCTATCAGGGGGCTGGGCTATGGCTACACCTTC.

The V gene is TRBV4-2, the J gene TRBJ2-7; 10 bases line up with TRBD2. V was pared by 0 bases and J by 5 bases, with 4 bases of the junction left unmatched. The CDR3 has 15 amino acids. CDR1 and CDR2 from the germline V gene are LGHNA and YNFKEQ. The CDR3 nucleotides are TGTGCCAGCAGCCAAGAACCTAGCGGGAGCGACGAGCAGTACTTC. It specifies CASSQEPSGSDEQYF.

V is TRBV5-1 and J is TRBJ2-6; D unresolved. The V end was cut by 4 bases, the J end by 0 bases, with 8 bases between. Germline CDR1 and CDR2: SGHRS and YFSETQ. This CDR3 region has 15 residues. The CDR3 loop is CASSAHFSGANVLTF. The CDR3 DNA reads TGCGCCAGCAGCGCCCATTTCTCTGGGGCCAACGTCCTGACTTTC.

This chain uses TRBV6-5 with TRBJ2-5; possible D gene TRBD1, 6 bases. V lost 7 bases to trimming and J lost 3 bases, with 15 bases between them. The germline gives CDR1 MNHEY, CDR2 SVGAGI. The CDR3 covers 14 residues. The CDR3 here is CASTSGVFEETQYF. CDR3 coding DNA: TGTGCCAGCACCTCAGGGGTGTTCGAAGAGACCCAGTACTTC.

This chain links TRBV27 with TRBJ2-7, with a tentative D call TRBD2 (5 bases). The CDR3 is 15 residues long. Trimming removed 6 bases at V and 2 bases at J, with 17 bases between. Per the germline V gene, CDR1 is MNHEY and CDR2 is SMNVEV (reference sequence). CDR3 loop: CASSPRGTYPYEQYF. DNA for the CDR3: TGTGCCAGCAGCCCACGGGGAACTTACCCCTACGAGCAGTACTTC.

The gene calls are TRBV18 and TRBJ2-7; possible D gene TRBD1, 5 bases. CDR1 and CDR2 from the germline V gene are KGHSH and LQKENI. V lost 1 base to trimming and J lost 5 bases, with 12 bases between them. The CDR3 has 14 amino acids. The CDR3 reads CASSPLGDRHEQYF. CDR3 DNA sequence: TGTGCCAGCTCACCACTAGGGGATCGCCACGAGCAGTACTTC.

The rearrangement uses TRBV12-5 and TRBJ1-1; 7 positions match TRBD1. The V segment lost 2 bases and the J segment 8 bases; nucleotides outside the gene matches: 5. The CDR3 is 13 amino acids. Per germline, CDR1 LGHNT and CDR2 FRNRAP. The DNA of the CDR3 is TGTGCTAGTGGTTTGAGGGACAGTCGAGAAGCTTTCTTT. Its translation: CASGLRDSREAFF.